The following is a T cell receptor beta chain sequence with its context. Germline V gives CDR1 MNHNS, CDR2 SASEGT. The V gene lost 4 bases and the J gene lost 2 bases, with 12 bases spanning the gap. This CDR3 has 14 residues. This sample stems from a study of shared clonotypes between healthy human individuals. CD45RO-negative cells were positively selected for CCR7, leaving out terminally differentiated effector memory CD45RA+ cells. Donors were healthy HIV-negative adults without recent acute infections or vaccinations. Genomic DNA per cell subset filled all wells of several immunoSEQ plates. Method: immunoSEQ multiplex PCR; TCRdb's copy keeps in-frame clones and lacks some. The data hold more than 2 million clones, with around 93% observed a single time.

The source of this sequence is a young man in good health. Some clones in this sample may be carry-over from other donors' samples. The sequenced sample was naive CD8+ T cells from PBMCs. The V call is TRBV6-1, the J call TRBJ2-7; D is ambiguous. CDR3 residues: CASSVSTRTYEQYF. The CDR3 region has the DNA TGTGCCAGCAGTGTCTCGACAAGAACCTACGAGCAGTACTTC.